This T cell receptor (beta chain) derives from a study of T-cell memory formation after mild COVID-19. The V gene end was trimmed by 4 bases and the J gene end by 0 bases; junction bases not matched to a gene: 3. The CDR3 spans 15 residues. Germline V CDR1 and CDR2: SGHRS, YFSETQ. TCRdb re-analysed the 5' RACE reads in MiXCR, keeping a single row per CDR3 protein. The sample contains some 440,000 distinct CDR3 sequences, roughly 23% of which appear only once. Material for sequencing was PBMCs or a T cell subset sorted from them (not recorded which). This receptor was identified in an adult woman who had mild COVID-19 (a few samples of this study predate the infection). Cell type and time point are not known. This sequence joins TRBV5-1 and TRBJ2-7; 11 bases map to TRBD2. The CDR3 nucleotides read TGCGCCAGCAGCGGGACTAGCGGTAACTCCTACGAGCAGTACTTC. The encoded protein is CASSGTSGNSYEQYF.